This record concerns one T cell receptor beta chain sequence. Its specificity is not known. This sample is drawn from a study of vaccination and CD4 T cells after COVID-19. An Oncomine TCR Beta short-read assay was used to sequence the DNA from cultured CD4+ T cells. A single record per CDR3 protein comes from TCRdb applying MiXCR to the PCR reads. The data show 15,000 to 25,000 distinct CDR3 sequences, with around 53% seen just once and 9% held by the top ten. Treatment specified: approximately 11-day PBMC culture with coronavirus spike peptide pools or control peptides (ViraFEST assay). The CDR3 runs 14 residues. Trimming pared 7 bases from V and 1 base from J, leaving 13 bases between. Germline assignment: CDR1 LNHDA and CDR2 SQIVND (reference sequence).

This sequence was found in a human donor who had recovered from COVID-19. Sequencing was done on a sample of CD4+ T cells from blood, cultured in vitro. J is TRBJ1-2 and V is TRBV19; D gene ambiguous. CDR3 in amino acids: CASIMKGFNYGYTF. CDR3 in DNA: TGTGCCAGTATAATGAAAGGTTTTAACTATGGCTACACCTTC.